This TCR beta chain was obtained from a study of shared clonotypes between healthy human individuals. TCRdb's copy holds only in-frame clones and misses some; the assay was immunoSEQ multiplex PCR. The sample holds some 500,000 clones; approximately 80% are singletons and the top ten take more than 10%. Concerning this clone: The antigen is undetermined.

Study results and caveats: An effect of sequencing depth on clonotype sharing among donors was expected. Only blood samples were collected, and tissue repertoires likely differ.

The receptor comes from a woman between 40 and 50 years old in good health. Some clones in this sample may be carry-over from other donors' samples. What was sequenced was PBMCs.

CDR3 residues: CASSFGLAGGTYEQYF. The CDR3 DNA sequence: TGTGCCAGCAGCTTTGGACTAGCGGGAGGGACCTACGAGCAGTACTTC. The V gene is TRBV7-8, the J gene TRBJ2-7; 15 positions match TRBD2. This CDR3 spans 16 amino acids. The J segment lost 2 bases and the V segment lost 3 bases, leaving 2 bases of the junction unmatched. CDR1 is SGHVS, CDR2 FQNEAQ, per germline.